This T cell receptor (beta chain) was recovered during a study of cytomegalovirus exposure and HLA in healthy donors (dated by TCRdb to the late 2010s). Some background on the complete study: According to an earlier analysis of 550 to 750 of the donors, 150 million to 200 million T cells yielded approximately 120 million unique TCR beta sequences and about 300 Gb of sequence data. An early release that covered some 640 HLA-typed donors contained approximately 290 gigabases of sequencing data and around 80 million unique TCR sequences. Of the 300 to 500 genotyped donors, roughly 76% were placed in the genetic ancestry cluster associated with self-reported Caucasian donors. The study aimed to test whether signatures of past pathogen exposure could be identified by cataloging public T cell receptors. Using immunosequencing, the study profiled T cell repertoires from fewer than 850 subjects and related those repertoires to cytomegalovirus serostatus. A separate validation cohort of 100 to 150 different subjects was used in addition to the approximately 700-subject first cohort. To predict cytomegalovirus infection status, the study brought together high-throughput TCR immunosequencing, statistical association of individual TCRs with disease status, and machine learning. In a later analysis, previously published TCR beta repertoires from some 640 donors were re-analyzed and high-resolution HLA genotyping was added so that TCR occurrence patterns could be studied. Rather than drawing on any new phenotypic data, the later analysis identified candidate immune exposures from TCR beta sequences and the way those sequences occurred across donors. An earlier analysis of about 620 of the donors applied high-throughput TCR beta sequencing to assess whether each TCR beta V gene segment acted as functional or pseudogenic. Donor age, sex, ethnicity and CMV serostatus were collected together with the repertoire data. Genome-wide SNP genotypes for about 60% of the 666 donors were used in a later genetic analysis, which treated that subset as a discovery cohort. All discovery cohort repertoires had been generated using a single sequencing platform. Class I and class II HLA loci were covered by the typing at four-digit resolution. Typing coverage varied by locus: roughly 620-630 donors for A, B, C, DRB1 and DQB1; 500 to 550 for DQA1; about 570 for DPA1; roughly 450 for DPB1. About five DR-DQ haplotypes were treated as single units for association and clustering because of strong linkage in the cohort. Across approximately 420 genotyped donors of the cohort, an average of roughly 230,000 unique TCR beta nucleotide sequences per donor were sequenced, and approximately 19% of those sequences were non-productive.

With regard to this clone: Its cognate antigen has yet to be identified. No base qualities exist here, and no much larger clone lies one base off it.

The library was produced with the immunoSEQ multiplex PCR assay. A mixture of 60 forward primers for TCR Vbeta segments and 13 reverse primers for TCR Jbeta segments was used in the multiplex PCR. Amplification of the CDR3 region of rearranged TCR beta genes was performed with a multiplex PCR assay on genomic DNA. Amplified TCR beta libraries were sequenced as 87-base-pair reads on the Illumina HiSeq System. Concerning the study's data processing: A later analysis counted tens of millions of unique TCR beta chains across the 550 to 700 repertoires, and around 9.9 million of these chains were shared by at least two donors. Raw reads were error-corrected and collapsed into unique sequences by a nearest-neighbor algorithm in which closely related sequences were merged to remove PCR and sequencing errors. V, D and J gene segments were assigned by aligning CDR3 sequences to IMGT reference sequences. For a sequence to be retained, a match of at least six nucleotides to both a V gene segment and a J gene segment was required. Rearrangements were classified as productive when the CDR3 lacked stop codons and remained in frame with V and J, and all other rearrangements were classified as non-productive. CDR3 was defined according to IMGT convention as the region running from the second conserved V-encoded cysteine to the conserved J-encoded phenylalanine. In an earlier analysis of around 640 of the donors, sequences lacking an unambiguous match to a single V gene segment were excluded. In an earlier analysis of roughly 600 of the donors, a V segment was called functional when productive rearrangements were above 56.7%, and segregating when the standard deviation between donors exceeded 5%. A statistical classification framework was built to diagnose cytomegalovirus status from the catalog of TCR beta chain sequences. A later analysis assigned V and J genes by comparing TCR nucleotide sequences with IMGT/GENE-DB human TR gene sequences. In a later analysis, CDR3 sequences and most-parsimonious VDJ recombination scenarios were assigned using the TCRdist pipeline. A later analysis defined each TCR beta chain by its CDR3 amino acid sequence plus V-gene family, and excluded reads lacking a unique V-gene family. To address suspected cross-contamination and a sequencing artifact, a later analysis removed approximately 600 highly shared, low-generation-probability nucleotide sequences. In a later analysis, a clonal expansion index for each public chain was calculated from normalized within-repertoire ranks of inferred template counts. In a later analysis, generation probabilities were computed using a VDJ recombination model fitted to out-of-frame rearrangements, and the results were checked against IGoR. Hypergeometric tests were used in a later analysis to score TCR-TCR, TCR-HLA and TCR-CMV co-occurrence, with a repertoire-size bias correction applied to the TCR pairs. False discovery rates were estimated in a later analysis by permuting HLA or CMV assignments 20 times. In a later analysis, co-occurring TCRs were grouped using DBSCAN, and TCRdist sequence similarity was added for clustering within HLA-allele-positive subsets. For co-occurrence clustering, repertoires with fewer than 30,000 or more than 120,000 public chains were excluded, along with roughly five repertoires with anomalous nucleotide sharing. TCRdb stores this immuneACCESS table with in-frame sequences only. Part of the clones is absent; in the studies checked, under half of the shortfall reflects unresolved V genes, and no reason is known for the rest. That table furnishes V, J and clone size, whereas the DNA furnished D and trimming. This sample gives about 150,000 clones in total; 80% to 90% of them show up just once. Together, the top ten hold approximately 4.2% of the sample.

The cohort was made up of approximately 700 healthy bone marrow donors. At the time of sampling, all cohort members were nominally healthy, though unrecorded immune exposures were likely present. The donor was CMV seropositive and was included in the group of 289 seropositive cohort members. Every donor gave a peripheral blood sample, and the peripheral blood mononuclear cells from that sample were used for TCR beta sequencing. The Qiagen DNeasy Blood Extraction Kit was used to extract genomic DNA from the blood cell samples. The investigation overall reported the following: Strong co-occurrence of HLA alleles, especially DR and DQ, made assigning TCR associations to individual alleles difficult. Linkage disequilibrium might explain the correlated functional status among segregating V segments, but an unknown experimental factor could not be excluded. Three of the identified cytomegalovirus-associated TCR beta chains were confirmed in vitro to be specific for cytomegalovirus antigens. Compared with the approximately 720-donor mean, donors in an Asian-associated ancestry cluster had fewer N-insertions in productive TCRs, according to a later genetic analysis. HLA typing was unavailable for some donors at each locus, so association tests used only the typed subset. The cohort was sequenced for TCR beta chains only, and without alpha or paired-chain data the features that could be detected were limited. It was suggested by the authors that the approach could potentially be generalized to other disease states and immunological phenotypes. An association between a missense DCLRE1C variant and V-gene and J-gene trimming of TCR beta chains was found in a later genetic analysis and replicated in an independent cohort. The presence/absence analyses assumed that sequencing depth was roughly uniform across donors, and that assumption may not be true. A later analysis reported that several top co-occurrence clusters appeared linked to parvovirus B19, influenza, CMV and Epstein-Barr virus. Roughly 15 rarely observed V segments, including chromosome 9 orphons, were excluded from the earlier analysis of a few hundred of the donors because counts were too low. The classifier was reported to diagnose cytomegalovirus status with high specificity and sensitivity in both the original cohort and the validation cohort. Broadly in line with IMGT annotations, most TCR beta V segments showed up in productive rearrangements about 87% or about 30% of the time in an earlier analysis of around 550 of the donors. In a later analysis, HLA-associated TCR beta chains showed more clonal expansion and lower generation probabilities than non-associated chains that were equally common. Most TCR sequences were observed very rarely across donors, whereas some public TCRs were present in many individuals. A further reported finding was that TCR beta sequences accurately predicted the HLA-A and HLA-B alleles for most subjects in the first cohort. A cluster of highly shared sequence variants was judged likely to represent a technical artifact of the sequencing pipeline. According to a later analysis, TCR association rates differed among HLA loci, with DRB1 alleles showing the most associated TCRs and HLA-C alleles showing the fewest. In the study, about 150 TCR beta chains were listed as associated with cytomegalovirus. For the cohort, immune exposure information was limited to CMV serostatus. In a later analysis, most CMV-associated TCR beta chains were found to appear HLA-restricted, with HLA associations seemingly driven largely by CMV exposure. At a false discovery rate of 0.05, a later analysis linked roughly 17,000 TCR beta sequences to specific HLA alleles.

The sequence was obtained from a woman aged 40-49 years in good health and CMV-seropositive. The sample taken for sequencing was PBMCs.

The nucleotide sequence is TGTGCCAGCAGTAGACAGGGGAATCAGCCCCAGCATTTT. Protein translation: CASSRQGNQPQHF. The sequence links TRBV6-5 to TRBJ1-5; 8 bases in between match TRBD1. Clipping removes 5 bases from V and 4 bases from J, with 1 as the unmatched junction base count. The CDR3 has 13 amino acids, counting the end cysteine and phenylalanine. CDR3 DNA only is kept here, 39 bases in frame from base 1. The CDR1 and CDR2 encoded by the germline V gene are MNHEY and SVGAGI.